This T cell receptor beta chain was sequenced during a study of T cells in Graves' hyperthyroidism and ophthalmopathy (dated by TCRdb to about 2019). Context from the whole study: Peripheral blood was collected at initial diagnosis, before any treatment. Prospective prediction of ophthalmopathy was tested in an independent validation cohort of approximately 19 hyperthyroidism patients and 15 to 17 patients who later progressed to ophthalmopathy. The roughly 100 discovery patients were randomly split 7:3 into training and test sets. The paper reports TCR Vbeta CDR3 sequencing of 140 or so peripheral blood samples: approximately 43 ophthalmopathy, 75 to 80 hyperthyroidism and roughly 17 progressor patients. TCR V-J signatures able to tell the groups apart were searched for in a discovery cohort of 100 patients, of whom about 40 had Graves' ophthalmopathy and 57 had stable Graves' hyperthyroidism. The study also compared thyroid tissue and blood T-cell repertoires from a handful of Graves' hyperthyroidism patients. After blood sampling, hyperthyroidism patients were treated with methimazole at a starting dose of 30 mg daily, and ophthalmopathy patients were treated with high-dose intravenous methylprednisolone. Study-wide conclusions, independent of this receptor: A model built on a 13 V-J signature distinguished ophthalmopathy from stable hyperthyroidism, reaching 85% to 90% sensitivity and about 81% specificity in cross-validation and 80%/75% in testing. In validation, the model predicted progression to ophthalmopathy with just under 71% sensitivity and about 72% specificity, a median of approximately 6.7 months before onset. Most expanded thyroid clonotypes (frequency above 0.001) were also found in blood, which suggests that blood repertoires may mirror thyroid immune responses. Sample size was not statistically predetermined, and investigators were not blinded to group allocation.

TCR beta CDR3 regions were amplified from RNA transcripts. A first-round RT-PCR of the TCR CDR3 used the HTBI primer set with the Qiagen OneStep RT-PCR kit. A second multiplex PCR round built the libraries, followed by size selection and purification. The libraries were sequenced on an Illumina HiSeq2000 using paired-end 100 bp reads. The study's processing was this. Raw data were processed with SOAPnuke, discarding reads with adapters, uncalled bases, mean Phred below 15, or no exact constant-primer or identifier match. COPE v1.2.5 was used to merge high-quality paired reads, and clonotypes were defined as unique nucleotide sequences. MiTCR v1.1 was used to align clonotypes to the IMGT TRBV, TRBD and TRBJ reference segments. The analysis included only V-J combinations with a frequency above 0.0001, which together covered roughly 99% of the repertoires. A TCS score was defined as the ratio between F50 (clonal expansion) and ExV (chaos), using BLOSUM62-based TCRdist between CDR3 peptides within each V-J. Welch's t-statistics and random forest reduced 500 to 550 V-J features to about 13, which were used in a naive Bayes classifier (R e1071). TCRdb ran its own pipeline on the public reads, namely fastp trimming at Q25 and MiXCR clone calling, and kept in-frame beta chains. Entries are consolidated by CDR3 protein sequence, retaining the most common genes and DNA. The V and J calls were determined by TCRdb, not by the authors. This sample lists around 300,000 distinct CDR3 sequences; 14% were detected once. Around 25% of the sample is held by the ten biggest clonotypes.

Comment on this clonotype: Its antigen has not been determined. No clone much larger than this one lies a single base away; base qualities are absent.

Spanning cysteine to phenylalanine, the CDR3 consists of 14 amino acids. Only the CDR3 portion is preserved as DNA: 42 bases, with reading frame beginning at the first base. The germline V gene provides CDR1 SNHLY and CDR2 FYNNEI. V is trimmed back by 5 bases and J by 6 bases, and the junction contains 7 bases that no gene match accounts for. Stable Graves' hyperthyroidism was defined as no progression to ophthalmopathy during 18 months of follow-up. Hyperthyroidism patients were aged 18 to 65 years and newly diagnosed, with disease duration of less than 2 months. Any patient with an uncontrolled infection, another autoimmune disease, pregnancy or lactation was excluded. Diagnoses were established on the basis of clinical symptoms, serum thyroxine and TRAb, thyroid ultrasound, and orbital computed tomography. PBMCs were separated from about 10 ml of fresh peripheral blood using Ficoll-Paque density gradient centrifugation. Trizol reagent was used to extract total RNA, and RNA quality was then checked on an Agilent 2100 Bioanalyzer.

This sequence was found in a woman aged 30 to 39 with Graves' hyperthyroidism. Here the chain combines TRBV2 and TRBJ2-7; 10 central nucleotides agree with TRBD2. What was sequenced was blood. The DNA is TGTGCCAGCAGTCCTAGCGGGAGACGGATCGAGCAGTACTTC. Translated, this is CASSPSGRRIEQYF. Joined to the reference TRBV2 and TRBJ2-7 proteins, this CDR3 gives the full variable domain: EPEVTQTPSHQVTQMGQEVILRCVPISNHLYFYWYRQILGQKVEFLVSFYNNEISEKSEIFDDQFSVERPDGSNFTLKIRSTKLEDSAMYFCASSPSGRRIEQYFGPGTRLTVT.